The rows below give T cell receptor beta chains drawn from one sample of a study of response to subunit inactivated influenza vaccine. TCRdb recomputed calls from the RT-PCR reads with MiXCR, one row per CDR3 protein. This sample yields 500,000 to 600,000 distinct CDR3 sequences, of which 10% to 15% are seen a single time; 10% to 15% belongs to the top ten. The sequences come from PBMCs from blood, collected more than 35 days after vaccination. The receptors come from a man in his fifties or sixties who received an inactivated influenza vaccine. CDR3s include the opening cysteine and the closing phenylalanine or tryptophan. D genes are given only for firm matches. Not every row has a clone size; where given, it reads once, few, many or a size class.

>TRBJ1-1|TRBV13|TRBD1|-
TGTGCCAGCAGTCCAAAAGACAGGGGGACTGAAGCTTTCTTT
CASSPKDRGTEAFF
>TRBJ1-4|TRBV12-3/TRBV12-4|-|few
TGTGCCAGCAGTTTGATGAACAGAGGAGAAAAACTGTTTTTT
CASSLMNRGEKLFF
>TRBJ2-3|TRBV20-1|TRBD2|-
TGCAGTGCCAATGACGTTGAGACTAGCGGGACATACACAGATACGCAGTATTTT
CSANDVETSGTYTDTQYF
>TRBJ2-5|TRBV7-9|-|few
TGTGCCAGCAGCTTAATTCCCGGGAAAGAGACCCAGTACTTC
CASSLIPGKETQYF
>TRBJ2-7|TRBV6-6|TRBD1|few
TGTGCCAGCACAGGACAGGGGGCGCGGGGGCAGTACTTC
CASTGQGARGQYF
>TRBJ1-1|TRBV3-1|-|-
TGTGCCAGCAGGAACTCGGGGACTGAAGCTTTCTTT
CASRNSGTEAFF
>TRBJ2-7|TRBV20-1|-|-
TGCAGTGCTAGGGGGACTTTTTTCAGCTCCTACGAGCAGTACTTC
CSARGTFFSSYEQYF
>TRBJ2-7|TRBV9|-|-
TGTGCCAGCAGCGCCACCCTTGCGGGCGAGCAGTACTTC
CASSATLAGEQYF
>TRBJ2-5|TRBV20-1|-|few
TGCAGTGCCCGCCAGGGACGCCCCCAAGAGACCCAGTACTTC
CSARQGRPQETQYF
>TRBJ1-1|TRBV20-1|TRBD1|few
TGCAGTGCTAGGACAGGGAGGTTAGCGTTCTTT
CSARTGRLAFF
>TRBJ2-2|TRBV19|TRBD2|-
TGTGCCAGTAGTCAGCGGGAGAGAACCGGGGAGCTGTTTTTT
CASSQRERTGELFF
>TRBJ2-3|TRBV5-1|-|-
TGCGCCAGCAGCTTGAGGCAGGGGATAGATACGCAGTATTTT
CASSLRQGIDTQYF
>TRBJ1-5|TRBV20-1|-|-
TGCAGTGCTAGAAGTGATAGCAATCAGCCCCAGCATTTT
CSARSDSNQPQHF
>TRBJ1-6|TRBV28|TRBD1|few
TGTGCTACCTGGGGACAGTATAATTCACCCCTCCACTTT
CATWGQYNSPLHF
>TRBJ2-3|TRBV12-3/TRBV12-4|TRBD1|-
TGTGCCAGCAGATATACAGGGGATGCGGCAGATACGCAGTATTTT
CASRYTGDAADTQYF
>TRBJ2-5|TRBV12-3/TRBV12-4|-|-
TGTGCCAGCAGTGAGTCGGTCCTCAGGTCGGCGGAGACCCAGTACTTC
CASSESVLRSAETQYF
>TRBJ2-1|TRBV11-2|-|-
TGTGCCAGCAGCTTTAGCAACGACCGGGGGGCGCGCTATGAGCAGTTCTTC
CASSFSNDRGARYEQFF
>TRBJ1-2|TRBV6-1|TRBD1|-
TGTGCCAGCTACTCCCTCCGGGACAGGGGAGAAGCTAACTATGGCTACACCTTC
CASYSLRDRGEANYGYTF
>TRBJ2-7|TRBV12-3/TRBV12-4|TRBD2|many
TGTGCCAGCAGTAGACCGGGACTAACCTACGAGCAGTACTTC
CASSRPGLTYEQYF
>TRBJ2-3|TRBV20-1|-|-
TGCAGTGCTAGTATCCGGGGCCAGAGCACAGATACGCAGTATTTT
CSASIRGQSTDTQYF
>TRBJ1-1|TRBV5-5|TRBD1|-
TGTGCCAGCAGCTTACTGACAGGGGCTGAAGCTTTCTTT
CASSLLTGAEAFF
>TRBJ2-2|TRBV4-3|-|many
TGCGCCAGCAGCCAAGATAGGCGAACCGGGGAGCTGTTTTTT
CASSQDRRTGELFF
>TRBJ2-3|TRBV6-2/TRBV6-3|TRBD2|many
TGTGCCAGCCGGGGGACTAGCGGTACAGATACGCAGTATTTT
CASRGTSGTDTQYF
>TRBJ2-7|TRBV6-5|-|many
TGTGCCAGTCGGAGGGGGCGCGGCGAGCAGTACTTC
CASRRGRGEQYF
>TRBJ1-4|TRBV6-1|-|few
TGTGCCAGCAGTAGAGCGAGGCGTGAAAAACTGTTTTTT
CASSRARREKLFF
>TRBJ2-1|TRBV12-5|TRBD1|few
TGTGCTAGTGGTTTGGTACAGGGGGGCTACAATGAGCAGTTCTTC
CASGLVQGGYNEQFF
>TRBJ2-7|TRBV20-1|TRBD2|-
TGCAGTGCTAGAGTCCCTAGCGGTCACTACGAGCAGTACTTC
CSARVPSGHYEQYF
>TRBJ2-1|TRBV4-2|-|few
TGTGCCAGCAGCCAAGAAGCGAATGGGCAGTTCTTC
CASSQEANGQFF
>TRBJ1-2|TRBV5-5|-|-
TGTGCCAGCATCTCGGGGCCCGGGACAACCTATGGCTACACCTTC
CASISGPGTTYGYTF
>TRBJ2-1|TRBV6-5|-|many
TGTGCCAGCAGTTCCTACACGGGTAGGGCCAATGAGCAGTTCTTC
CASSSYTGRANEQFF
>TRBJ2-3|TRBV7-3|TRBD2|many
TGTGCCAGCAGCTTGTCGGGAGGCAGGGATACGCAGTATTTT
CASSLSGGRDTQYF
>TRBJ2-2|TRBV7-9|-|few
TGTGCCAGCAACCCCGCTCGGACAGCGAACACCGGGGAGCTGTTTTTT
CASNPARTANTGELFF
>TRBJ1-6|TRBV12-3/TRBV12-4|-|-
TGTGCCAGCAGTTTGGCCCAAAGGGGCCGGAATTCACCCCTCCACTTT
CASSLAQRGRNSPLHF
>TRBJ1-6|TRBV18|-|-
TGTGCCAGCTCACCATCGGCGGCATCCCCCCTCCACTTT
CASSPSAASPLHF
>TRBJ2-1|TRBV5-6|-|many
TGTGCCAGCAGCGGAATCTACAATGAGCAGTTCTTC
CASSGIYNEQFF
>TRBJ1-6|TRBV12-3/TRBV12-4|-|few
TGTGCCAGCAGTTTTTCGTTCGCAGGTAGATACCTCCACTTT
CASSFSFAGRYLHF
>TRBJ1-1|TRBV20-1|-|many
TGCAGTGCTAGAAGTACCGCGAACACTGAAGCTTTCTTT
CSARSTANTEAFF
>TRBJ1-2|TRBV29-1|-|few
TGCAGCGTCGCAGACAGAGGGCTCTTTGGCTACACCTTC
CSVADRGLFGYTF
>TRBJ1-1|TRBV7-2|-|once
TGTGCCAGCAGCTTAAACGATATTTCTGAAGCTTTCTTT
CASSLNDISEAFF
>TRBJ1-5|TRBV12-3/TRBV12-4|-|few
TGTGCCAGCAGTAGCTGGGCAGGAGGGTATCAGCCCCAGCATTTT
CASSSWAGGYQPQHF
>TRBJ2-3|TRBV12-3/TRBV12-4|-|few
TGTGCCAGCAGTTTAGGCGCATCCCCCGCATATACGCAGTATTTT
CASSLGASPAYTQYF
>TRBJ2-5|TRBV5-1|-|-
TGCGCCAGCAGCGTAAGGAGGTTGGAGACCCAGTACTTC
CASSVRRLETQYF
>TRBJ1-5|TRBV6-1|-|many
TGTGCCAGCAGTGAATTCGGGGGTCAGCCCCAGCATTTT
CASSEFGGQPQHF
>TRBJ2-7|TRBV5-1|-|few
TGCGCCAGCAGCTTTGAGGGGTCCGACGAGCAGTACTTC
CASSFEGSDEQYF
>TRBJ2-4|TRBV3-1|-|-
TGTGCCAGCAGCCAAGGAAAATACATTCAGTACTTC
CASSQGKYIQYF
>TRBJ2-6|TRBV3-1|-|-
TGTGCCAGCAGTCCGACTGGGACCGAGAGCTCTGGGGCCAACGTCCTGACTTTC
CASSPTGTESSGANVLTF
>TRBJ2-2|TRBV25-1|-|many
TGTGCCAGCAGTTGGCAGTTCACCGGGGAGCTGTTTTTT
CASSWQFTGELFF
>TRBJ2-2|TRBV10-3|-|few
TGTGCCATCCGTCGGGAAGCGGGGAACACCGGGGAGCTGTTTTTT
CAIRREAGNTGELFF
>TRBJ2-1|TRBV28|TRBD1|many
TGTGCCAGCAGATTCCAGGGGGTTTTGTTCAATGAGCAGTTCTTC
CASRFQGVLFNEQFF
>TRBJ2-5|TRBV29-1|-|few
TGCAGCGTTGAAGATCGGGATAGGGGGGGAGCGACCCAGTACTTC
CSVEDRDRGGATQYF
>TRBJ2-7|TRBV10-3|-|-
TGTGCCATCAGCCAGCAGGGCTACGAGCAGTACTTC
CAISQQGYEQYF
>TRBJ2-7|TRBV7-2|TRBD1|-
TGTGCCAGTAGCTGGGGACAGGGGACTGGGTCCTACGAGCAGTACTTC
CASSWGQGTGSYEQYF
>TRBJ2-3|TRBV12-3/TRBV12-4|TRBD2|-
TGTGCCAGCAGTTCCGGACTAGCGGGTGGGAGCACAGATACGCAGTATTTT
CASSSGLAGGSTDTQYF
>TRBJ2-1|TRBV11-2|TRBD1|-
TGTGCCAGCAGCTTAGTTTCGGCAGGGGGTAATATCTACAATGAGCAGTTCTTC
CASSLVSAGGNIYNEQFF